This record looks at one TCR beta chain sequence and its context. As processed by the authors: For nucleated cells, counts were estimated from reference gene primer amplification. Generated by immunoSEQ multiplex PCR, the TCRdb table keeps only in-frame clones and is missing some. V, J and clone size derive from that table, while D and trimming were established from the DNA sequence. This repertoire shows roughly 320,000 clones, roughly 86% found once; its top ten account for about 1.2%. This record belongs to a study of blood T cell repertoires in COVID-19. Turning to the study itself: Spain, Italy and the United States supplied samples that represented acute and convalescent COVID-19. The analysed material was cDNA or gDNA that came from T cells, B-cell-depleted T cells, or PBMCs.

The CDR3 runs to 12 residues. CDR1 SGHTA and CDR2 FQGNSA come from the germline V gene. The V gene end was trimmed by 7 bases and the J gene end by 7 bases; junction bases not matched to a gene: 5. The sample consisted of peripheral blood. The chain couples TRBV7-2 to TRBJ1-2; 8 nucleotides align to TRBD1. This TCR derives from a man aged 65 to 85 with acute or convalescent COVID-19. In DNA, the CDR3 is TGTGCCAGCACCCGACAGGGGACTGGCTACACCTTC. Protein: CASTRQGTGYTF.